This T cell receptor beta chain was documented in a study of regulatory T cells in long-lasting Graves disease. Arm-PCR of CDR3 regions with iRepertoire HTBI primers generated TCR beta libraries. One entry per CDR3 protein, called by TCRdb with MiXCR from the multiplex PCR reads. The sample has approximately 540,000 distinct CDR3 sequences, 12% seen once; the top ten hold roughly 8.2%. Per the germline V gene, CDR1 is SEHNR and CDR2 is FQNEAQ (reference sequence). The CDR3 runs to 13 residues. Time point specified: newly diagnosed GD, antithyroid drugs for less than 3 months. Making the TCR library involved RNA that had been extracted from PBMCs. Of note for this clonotype: Sequence at one end of the junction differs from germline and may be a read error.

These same data were also listed under a study on T cells in Graves' hyperthyroidism and ophthalmopathy.

The receptor was isolated from a woman between 25 and 40 years old with Graves disease. Sequenced here: peripheral blood mononuclear cells (PBMCs), sampled at new diagnosis, from a patient treated with antithyroid drugs. The chain combines TRBV7-9 with TRBJ2-7, with D uncertain. CDR3 nucleotides: TGTGTCAGCAGCCTTCCACACTGGGACGAGCAGTACTTC. It yields the protein CVSSLPHWDEQYF.